This entry describes one TCR beta chain. TCRdb keeps only in-frame clones here, not all; method: immunoSEQ multiplex PCR. The profile shows some 40,000 clones, 65% to 70% of them singletons. The CDR3 is 13 amino acids. Germline V gene lookup returns CDR1 MGHRA and CDR2 YSYEKL. V was trimmed by 5 bases and J by 1 base, leaving 8 bases between them. The authors obtained approximately 2.2 micrograms of genomic DNA from cryopreserved PBMCs for TCR beta libraries. This entry comes from a study of cytotoxic CD8 clonotypes in ibrutinib-treated CLL. The receptor comes from a human donor with chronic lymphocytic leukemia. The rearrangement links TRBV4-1 to TRBJ1-1; D ambiguous. The sequenced sample was PBMCs, obtained at disease progression, from a patient treated with ibrutinib. Written as DNA, the CDR3 is TGCGCCAGCAGCGTCTCACGGAACACTGAAGCTTTCTTT. Protein sequence: CASSVSRNTEAFF.